The present T cell receptor beta chain was sequenced within a study of graft-versus-host responses after intestinal transplantation. Study summary: Transplants given to recipients were multivisceral, liver-intestinal, or isolated intestinal.

Using immunoSEQ multiplex PCR, the repertoire was profiled, and TCRdb retains in-frame clones only, with some absent. This sample has about 99,000 clones, with about nine tenths found just once. Study results and caveats: Some GvH clones were seen earlier in gut or blood, suggesting intestinal origin.

To note about this clone: Its antigen is not identified.

This clonotype was obtained from a human donor who was the organ donor for an intestinal transplant. Sequencing was performed on unstimulated CD8+ T cells sorted from spleen or lymph node cells, taken before transplant.

CDR3 region: CASGLQGAGYTF. The CDR3 coding sequence is TGTGCCAGCGGGTTACAGGGGGCTGGCTACACCTTC. The rearrangement links TRBV4-2 to TRBJ1-2, with TRBD1 matching over 9 bases. The CDR3 sequence is 12 residues long. Trimming cost V 8 bases and J 7 bases; bases outside gene matches: 5. Per the germline V gene, CDR1 is LGHNA and CDR2 is YNFKEQ.